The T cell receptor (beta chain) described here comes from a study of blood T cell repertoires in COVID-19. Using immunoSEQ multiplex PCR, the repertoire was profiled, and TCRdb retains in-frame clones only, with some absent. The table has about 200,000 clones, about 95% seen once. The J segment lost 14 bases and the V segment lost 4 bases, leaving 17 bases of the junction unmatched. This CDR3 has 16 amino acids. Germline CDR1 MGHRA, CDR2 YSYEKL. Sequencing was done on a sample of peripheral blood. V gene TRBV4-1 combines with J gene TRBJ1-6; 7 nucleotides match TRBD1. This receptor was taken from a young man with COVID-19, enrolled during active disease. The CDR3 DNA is TGCGCCAGCAGCCTCGAACCCGACAGGGACCTTAACACCCTCCACTTT. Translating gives CASSLEPDRDLNTLHF.